Below, one T cell receptor beta chain is given with its context. Other DNA sequences in this sample translate to the same CDR3. Using immunoSEQ multiplex PCR, the repertoire was profiled, and TCRdb retains in-frame clones only, with some absent. The repertoire has around 99,000 clones, about four fifths of them found once; the top ten carry under 20%. The data derive from a study of PD-1 blockade in classical Hodgkin lymphoma. Germline assignment: CDR1 LGHNA and CDR2 YSLEER. The CDR3 consists of 13 residues. Deletions cut 0 bases from V and 2 bases from J, with 4 bases between. Relapse was seen in all patients after autologous stem cell transplantation, and brentuximab vedotin exposure was variable.

The sequence was collected from a human donor with classical Hodgkin lymphoma. The J gene is TRBJ1-2, the V gene TRBV4-3, with D uncertain. Source: peripheral blood mononuclear cells (PBMCs), taken before the second cycle of nivolumab. The CDR3 is CASSQDRNYGYTF. The CDR3 DNA sequence: TGCGCCAGCAGCCAAGATAGGAACTATGGCTACACCTTC.